The 5 T cell receptor beta chains presented below share a single source sample, sequenced in a study of T-cell memory formation after mild COVID-19. MiXCR was run by TCRdb on the 5' RACE reads, yielding one entry per CDR3 protein. In the table there are around 260,000 distinct CDR3 sequences, about a sixth of which are singletons. The material sequenced was PBMCs or a T cell subset sorted from them (not recorded which). Source of these receptors: a man between 18 and 35 years old who had mild COVID-19 (a few samples of this study predate the infection). Cell type and time point are not known.

In this sample, this clonotype turned up many times. The chain recombines TRBV19 with TRBJ2-1; D is unresolved. The CDR3 loop spans 12 amino acids. Looked up from germline, CDR1 is LNHDA and CDR2 is SQIVND (reference sequence). The V gene lost 2 bases and the J gene lost 7 bases, with 6 bases spanning the gap. In DNA form, the CDR3 reads TGTGCCAGTAGTATATTTAGGAATGAGCAGTTCTTC. This translates into CASSIFRNEQFF.

The genes are TRBV5-1 and TRBJ1-2; tentative D call: TRBD1 (5 bases). V was clipped by 4 bases and J by 0 bases, with 22 bases between them. Germline values: CDR1 SGHRS, CDR2 YFSETQ. CDR3 length equals 18 residues. CDR3 coding DNA: TGCGCCAGCAGCCTCGCCGGGACGGCGGGCCCCACTAACTATGGCTACACCTTC. Amino acid sequence: CASSLAGTAGPTNYGYTF.

This clonotype occurred many times. The chain has TRBV11-1 and TRBJ2-3; the D gene is possibly TRBD1 (6 bases). Germline V gives CDR1 SGHAT, CDR2 FQDESV (reference sequence). The CDR3 is made up of 13 amino acids. V was shortened by 3 bases and J by 4 bases, with 8 bases between the two germline ends. CDR3 sequence reads: CASSLGQADTQYF. CDR3 nucleotide sequence: TGTGCCAGCAGCTTGGGACAAGCAGATACGCAGTATTTT.

The rearrangement links TRBV7-2 to TRBJ2-7; D may be TRBD2 (6 bases). CDR1 is SGHTA, CDR2 FQGNSA, per germline. V lost 7 bases to trimming and J lost 0 bases, with 19 bases between them. The CDR3 is 16 amino acids. CDR3 in DNA: TGTGCCAGCACCATTAGTGGAGGAGGGAGCTCCTACGAGCAGTACTTC. Translated, it gives CASTISGGGSSYEQYF.

V usage is TRBV3-1 and J usage is TRBJ2-2; no clear D. This CDR3 is built from 17 residues. V dropped 3 bases and J dropped 0 bases, with 14 bases sitting between them. Germline loops: CDR1 LGHDT, CDR2 YNNKEL (reference sequence). The CDR3 reads CASSQRSLFANTGELFF. Here the CDR3 DNA reads TGTGCCAGCAGCCAGAGGTCACTTTTCGCGAACACCGGGGAGCTGTTTTTT.